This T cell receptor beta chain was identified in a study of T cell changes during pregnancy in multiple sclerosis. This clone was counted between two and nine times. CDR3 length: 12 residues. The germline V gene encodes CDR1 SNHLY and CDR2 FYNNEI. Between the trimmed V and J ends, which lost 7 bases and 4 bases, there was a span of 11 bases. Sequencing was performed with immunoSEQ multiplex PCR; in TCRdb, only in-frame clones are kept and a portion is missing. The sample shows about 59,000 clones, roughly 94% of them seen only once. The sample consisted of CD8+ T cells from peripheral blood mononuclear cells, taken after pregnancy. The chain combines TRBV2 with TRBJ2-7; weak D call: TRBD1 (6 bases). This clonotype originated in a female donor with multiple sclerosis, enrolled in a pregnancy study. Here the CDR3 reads CASKGGVYEQYF. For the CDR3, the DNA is TGTGCCAGCAAAGGGGGAGTTTACGAGCAGTACTTC.